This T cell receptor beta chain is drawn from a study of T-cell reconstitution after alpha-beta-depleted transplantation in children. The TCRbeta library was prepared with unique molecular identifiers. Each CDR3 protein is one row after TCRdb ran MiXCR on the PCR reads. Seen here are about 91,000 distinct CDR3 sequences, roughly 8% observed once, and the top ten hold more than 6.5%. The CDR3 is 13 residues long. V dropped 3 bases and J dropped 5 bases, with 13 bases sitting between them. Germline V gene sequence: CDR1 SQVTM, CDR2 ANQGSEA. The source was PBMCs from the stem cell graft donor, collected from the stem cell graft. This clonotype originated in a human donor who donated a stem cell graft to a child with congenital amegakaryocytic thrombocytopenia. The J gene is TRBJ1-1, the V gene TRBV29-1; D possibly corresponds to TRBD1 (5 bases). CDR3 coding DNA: TGCAGCGTTGATAAGGGGAGAGGGACTGAAGCTTTCTTT. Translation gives CSVDKGRGTEAFF.